This T cell receptor (beta chain) was identified during a study of T cells in Graves' hyperthyroidism and ophthalmopathy. Findings and caveats of the study: Through a model of 13 V-J features, ophthalmopathy was separated from stable hyperthyroidism. The majority of expanded thyroid clonotypes above 0.001 also appeared in blood.

The CDR3 regions of TCR beta were amplified from RNA transcripts. The HTBI set primed first-round TCR CDR3 RT-PCR. One entry per CDR3 protein results from TCRdb running MiXCR on the multiplex PCR reads. Of about 46,000 distinct CDR3 sequences in the sample, about 52% are singletons; the top ten hold over 30%. Disease duration under 2 months; hyperthyroidism patients were aged 18 to 65. As for this clonotype: The antigen remains unidentified.

Sequenced input: peripheral blood or thyroid tissue (not recorded which). The receptor comes from a woman in her 50s with Graves' hyperthyroidism.

The DNA for the CDR3 is TGTGCCAGCAGCTCCCGCGGGCAGGGGAGGGTAGAGACCCAGCATTTT. Translating it yields CASSSRGQGRVETQHF. The V gene is TRBV7-2, the J gene TRBJ1-5; maybe TRBD1 (6 bases). Looked up from germline, CDR1 is SGHTA and CDR2 is FQGNSA. The CDR3 has 16 residues. Trimming left V 4 bases short and J 11 bases short, with 24 bases between.